The T cell receptor (beta chain) under discussion was sequenced for a study of cytomegalovirus exposure and HLA in healthy donors. Study-wide results and limits: Accurate prediction of HLA-A and HLA-B alleles (for most subjects) was reportedly achieved from TCR beta sequences. An analysis was carried out later, and it reportedly showed fewer N-insertions in an Asian-associated ancestry cluster than the approximately 710-donor mean.

Comment on this clone: Its antigen remains unknown.

The study ran its PCR with 60 Vbeta and 13 Jbeta primers. TCRdb's copy holds only in-frame clones and misses some; the assay was immunoSEQ multiplex PCR. The table shows 150,000 to 200,000 clones, with 75% occurring only once. Between the trimmed V and J ends, which lost 4 bases and 4 bases, there was a span of 13 bases. CDR1 is MNHEY and CDR2 is SMNVEV in the germline V gene (reference sequence). The CDR3 has 14 residues. The clonotype comes from a male donor in good health and CMV-seronegative. The sequencing sample was made of PBMCs. The genes are TRBV27 and TRBJ1-2; tentatively, D is TRBD1 (5 bases). The CDR3 sequence: CASSSPLQGYGYTF. In DNA, the CDR3 is TGTGCCAGCAGTTCTCCCCTTCAGGGCTATGGCTACACCTTC.